This TCR beta chain was recorded in a study of long-term antiretroviral therapy in people with HIV. As for the study in general: The oldest specimens predate the 2015 immediate-ART recommendation by about a decade.

The authors ran the immunoSEQ assay, v3.0, at survey level. Clones were read by immunoSEQ multiplex PCR, and TCRdb kept only the in-frame ones, dropping some. Of fewer than 30,000 clones in the sample, 75% to 90% are singletons; the top ten hold over 9%. Study findings and constraints: Whereas controls had wider CDR3 length ranges, HIV repertoires had narrower ones. Clones showing expansion before ART dominated the repertoire at all time points. Gathering of blood took place between about 2003 and 2017, possibly under older ART regimens.

After removal of 4 bases from V and 3 bases from J, the junction contained 0 bases not matched to a gene. CDR1 and CDR2 from the germline V gene are ENHRY and SYGVKD. This CDR3 comprises 14 residues. Note on this clone: Antigen unknown.

This specimen consisted of unsorted PBMCs, obtained 2.8 years after starting antiretroviral therapy. The V call is TRBV10-3, the J call TRBJ2-7; TRBD2 matches at 13 bases. This sequence was found in a man between 25 and 39 years old with HIV. The CDR3: CAISGTSGGYEQYF. In nucleotides, the CDR3 is TGTGCCATCAGTGGGACTAGCGGGGGCTACGAGCAGTACTTC.